One and the same sample provided the 10 T cell receptor beta chains below, sequenced in a study of cytomegalovirus exposure and HLA in healthy donors. The PCR was carried out with 60 Vbeta primers and 13 Jbeta primers. Libraries were prepared by immunoSEQ multiplex PCR; TCRdb keeps only in-frame clonotypes and omits some of them. The sample holds about 99,000 clones, 75% to 85% seen once. Sequencing was done on a sample of PBMCs. Receptors were obtained from a woman younger than 30 in good health and CMV-seropositive.

The V and J genes are TRBV5-1 and TRBJ2-1, with 11 bases identical to TRBD2. Trimming cost V 4 bases and J 2 bases; bases outside gene matches: 5. The CDR3 is made up of 16 amino acids. In germline, CDR1 is SGHRS, CDR2 YFSETQ. CDR3 sequence: CASSPGLAATYNEQFF. DNA for the CDR3: TGCGCCAGCAGCCCGGGACTAGCGGCCACCTACAATGAGCAGTTCTTC.

The chain recombines TRBV15 with TRBJ2-3; TRBD2 matches 12 bases. From germline, CDR1 is LNHNV and CDR2 YYDKDF (reference sequence). The CDR3 contains 15 residues. The V segment lost 5 bases and the J segment 4 bases; nucleotides outside the gene matches: 4. The CDR3 nucleotides read TGTGCCACCAGCGGCCGACTAGCGGGAGCAGATACGCAGTATTTT. This translates into CATSGRLAGADTQYF.

The CDR3 is CASSSQGATSQETQYF. Written as DNA, the CDR3 is TGCGCCAGCAGCTCCCAGGGGGCTACCTCGCAAGAGACCCAGTACTTC. The chain links TRBV5-1 to TRBJ2-5; TRBD1 aligns across 8 bases. J lost 2 bases, V lost 3 bases, and 9 bases had no gene match. The germline V gene has CDR1 SGHRS and CDR2 YFSETQ. The CDR3 has 16 residues. Drawing the rest from reference TRBV5-1 and TRBJ2-5, the complete variable domain is KAGVTQTPRYLIKTRGQQVTLSCSPISGHRSVSWYQQTPGQGLQFLFEYFSETQRNKGNFPGRFSGRQFSNSRSEMNVSTLELGDSALYLCASSSQGATSQETQYFGPGTRLLVL.

This clone has just one count. The gene calls are TRBV19 and TRBJ1-2; the match to TRBD1 covers 10 bases. The CDR3 is 18 amino acids. J lost 4 bases, V lost 7 bases, and 18 bases had no gene match. CDR1 and CDR2 (germline): LNHDA, SQIVND (reference sequence). CDR3 nucleotides: TGTGCCAGTATCAAAACCGGGACAGGGGCGGGAATTGGCTATGGCTACACCTTC. This codes for CASIKTGTGAGIGYGYTF.

This clone turned up a few times. The rearrangement joins TRBV25-1 to TRBJ1-2, with 7 bases fitting TRBD1. The germline V gene encodes CDR1 MGHDK and CDR2 SYGVNS. The CDR3 is 13 amino acids. After removal of 8 bases from V and 11 bases from J, the junction contained 14 bases not matched to a gene. For the CDR3, the DNA is TGTGCCAGCCACTTCAAGGGACAGAGCTCGTACACCTTC. Its translation is CASHFKGQSSYTF.

This chain's CDR3 is CASSLRQGAPGELFF. The CDR3 DNA reads TGTGCCAGCAGCTTGAGACAGGGGGCACCCGGGGAGCTGTTTTTT. V usage is TRBV11-1 and J usage is TRBJ2-2; 10 bases are a match to TRBD1. The CDR3 has 15 amino acids. The V and J ends lost 3 bases and 6 bases, in that order; junction bases with no gene match: 4. Germline assignment: CDR1 SGHAT and CDR2 FQDESV (reference sequence).

The chain uses TRBV2 and TRBJ2-1; D unresolved. CDR1 and CDR2 from the germline V gene are SNHLY and FYNNEI. CDR3 size: 12 residues. V dropped 3 bases and J dropped 7 bases, with 7 bases sitting between them. The CDR3 here is CASSEGPNEQFF. The CDR3 DNA is TGTGCCAGCAGTGAGGGCCCAAATGAGCAGTTCTTC.

The genes are TRBV2 and TRBJ2-7; 10 bases are shared with TRBD1. After removal of 3 bases from V and 5 bases from J, the junction contained 7 bases not matched to a gene. The CDR3 loop spans 15 amino acids. Germline V lookup: CDR1 SNHLY, CDR2 FYNNEI. Here the CDR3 DNA reads TGTGCCAGCAGTGATTGGGACAGGGGATTTGACGAGCAGTACTTC. This sequence encodes CASSDWDRGFDEQYF.

J is TRBJ2-5 and V is TRBV15; TRBD1 aligns across 9 bases. Germline-derived CDR1 and CDR2 are LNHNV and YYDKDF (reference sequence). Unmatched junction bases numbered 12, after V lost 8 bases and J lost 11 bases. CDR3 size: 13 residues. The CDR3 spells CATSNRGLGEQYF. CDR3 in DNA: TGTGCCACCTCCAACAGGGGGCTGGGTGAGCAGTACTTC. The whole variable domain, filled in from reference TRBV15 and TRBJ2-5, reads DAMVIQNPRYQVTQFGKPVTLSCSQTLNHNVMYWYQQKSSQAPKLLFHYYDKDFNNEADTPDNFQSRRPNTSFCFLDIRSPGLGDTAMYLCATSNRGLGEQYFGPGTRLLVL.

This chain uses TRBV5-1 with TRBJ2-3, with unresolved D. Germline V lookup: CDR1 SGHRS, CDR2 YFSETQ. The CDR3 totals 13 residues. Between the trimmed V and J ends, which lost 0 bases and 8 bases, there was a span of 10 bases. For the CDR3, the DNA is TGCGCCAGCAGCTTGGTCCGTGAAGCTACGCAGTATTTT. Amino acid sequence: CASSLVREATQYF.